Listed below are T cell receptor beta chains from one sample, sequenced in a study of blood T cell repertoires in COVID-19. The data were produced by immunoSEQ multiplex PCR, yet TCRdb's version contains in-frame clones alone and is incomplete. The table records 140,000 to 150,000 clones, 75% to 90% of them present only once. The sample taken for sequencing was peripheral blood. These receptors originate from a woman aged 60-75 years with COVID-19, enrolled during active disease. CDR3s include the opening cysteine and the closing phenylalanine or tryptophan.

V gene	J gene	CDR3 protein
TRBV19	TRBJ2-4	CASGGTGAKNIQYF
TRBV12-3/TRBV12-4	TRBJ1-2	CASSLEGAGYTF
TRBV24-1	TRBJ2-7	CATSDPKSGVTSYEQYF
TRBV7-8	TRBJ2-2	CASRDLAAFTGELFF
TRBV6-6	TRBJ2-1	CASSFFTLPYNEQFF
TRBV18	TRBJ1-2	CASSPRGGQVLLYGYTF
TRBV6-5	TRBJ1-5	CASSYSYYNQPQHF
TRBV6-5	TRBJ2-1	CASSYSQGHEVNEQFF
TRBV7-6	TRBJ1-4	CASSLVGAANEKLFF
TRBV28	TRBJ2-5	CASSLPVQETQYF
TRBV6-5	TRBJ1-2	CASSRQGFYGYTF
TRBV27	TRBJ1-5	CASSLSGTAIYSNQPQHF
TRBV25-1	TRBJ2-3	CASSDSGGADTQYF
TRBV27	TRBJ2-1	CASASSANWNEQFF
TRBV12-2	TRBJ2-3	CASRPAAGTDTQYF
TRBV6-5	TRBJ1-2	CASSSDRGIYGYTF
TRBV9	TRBJ2-2	CASARRGTNTGELFF
TRBV6-5	TRBJ1-2	CASKTAGPLVYTF
TRBV7-9	TRBJ2-7	CASSPGSGVYEQYF
TRBV4-3	TRBJ2-7	CASSQRLGTAHYEQYF
TRBV9	TRBJ2-2	CASSAGLAGGPGELFF
TRBV5-5	TRBJ1-4	CASSYMRQTNEKLFF
TRBV19	TRBJ2-7	CASSVTGYSYEQYF
TRBV27	TRBJ2-3	CASSLLLAGGPRPDTQYF
TRBV18	TRBJ2-1	CASSPRAGEYNEQFF
TRBV6-4	TRBJ1-6	CASSLQSSYNSPLHF
TRBV6-4	TRBJ2-2	CASSRTTTGELFF
TRBV7-3	TRBJ2-7	CASSPGTGEQGQYF
TRBV3-1/TRBV3-2	TRBJ1-1	CASSQRGTEAFF
TRBV10-3	TRBJ2-1	CAISEQVGTYNEQFF
TRBV7-3	TRBJ2-3	CASSLRGRGRGRRDTQYF
TRBV4-1	TRBJ1-6	CASSTGQGQNSPLHF
TRBV7-2	TRBJ2-3	CASSTRTGGRTDTQYF
TRBV27	TRBJ1-1	CASSSPDRGVNTEAFF
TRBV28	TRBJ1-2	CASSLGGDREGYTF
TRBV9	TRBJ1-3	CASSAELPGNTIYF
TRBV7-2	TRBJ1-2	CASSQYYGYTF
TRBV6-5	TRBJ2-2	CASSYRGLYAGELFF
TRBV5-4	TRBJ2-3	CASSFAGRSSTDTQYF
TRBV5-4	TRBJ1-1	CASSWDLGQGTEAFF
TRBV23-1	TRBJ1-5	CARETTNQPQHF
TRBV2	TRBJ2-5	CATRDRVEETQYF
TRBV29-1	TRBJ1-5	CSVAQGPNQPQHF
TRBV11-3	TRBJ2-3	CASSSGGPADTQYF
TRBV27	TRBJ2-7	CASSLSGQTYEQYF
TRBV6-2/TRBV6-3	TRBJ2-3	CASSFETGSPGLADTDTQYF
TRBV7-9	TRBJ1-5	CASSLEVGAGNQPQHF
TRBV10-1	TRBJ2-7	CASSLSGDGYEQYF
TRBV4-3	TRBJ2-3	CASSQDPGDTQYF
TRBV4-1	TRBJ1-1	CASSQWPGGNTEAFF
TRBV6-5	TRBJ1-6	CASSYIGDSPLHF
TRBV27	TRBJ1-1	CASLGAEYTEAFF
TRBV3-1/TRBV3-2	TRBJ2-1	CASSQPRGGDEQFF
TRBV3-1/TRBV3-2	TRBJ2-3	CASSQDGVVTDTQYF